These 32 T cell receptor beta chains were sequenced from one sample in a study of T cell repertoires in cytomegalovirus infection. TCRdb used MiXCR to reprocess the reads, holding one entry per CDR3 protein. The table lists 600,000 to 800,000 distinct CDR3 sequences, 20% to 25% of them singletons. Sequencing was done on a sample of CD8+ T cells from PBMCs. These receptors were collected from a human donor in good health (CMV status not recorded). Some clones in this sample may be carry-over from other donors' samples.

This clonotype has only a few counts. The chain is built from TRBV25-1 and TRBJ2-7, with D perhaps TRBD2 (5 bases). The CDR3 covers 15 residues. Trimming removed 3 bases from V and 2 bases from J, with 14 bases in between. Germline CDR1 reads MGHDK; CDR2 reads SYGVNS. The CDR3 is CASSDFAGTPYEQYF. CDR3 sequence (DNA): TGTGCCAGCAGTGATTTTGCGGGTACCCCCTACGAGCAGTACTTC.

Concerning this clonotype: Since a much larger clone is just one base distant, this may be a read error. The rearrangement joins TRBV28 to TRBJ2-7; 7 bases are a match to TRBD1. CDR1 is MDHEN and CDR2 is SYDVKM in the germline V gene. CDR3 length: 13 residues. CDR3 loop: CASGLSGGYEQYV. In nucleotides, the CDR3 is TGTGCCAGCGGTTTATCAGGGGGCTACGAGCAGTACGTC.

V is TRBV28 and J is TRBJ1-5; no definite D call. V was cut by 2 bases and J by 9 bases, with 20 bases left in between. CDR3 size: 16 residues. Looked up from germline, CDR1 is MDHEN and CDR2 is SYDVKM. In DNA form, the CDR3 reads TGTGCCAGCAGTTTAGCCTTCGGGCAGGACCTGAGGCCCCAGCATTTT. It codes for CASSLAFGQDLRPQHF.

This clonotype was picked up many times. This chain connects TRBV7-6 to TRBJ2-1; possible D gene TRBD2, 6 bases. Germline CDR1 is SGHVS and CDR2 is FNYEAQ. The V gene lost 5 bases and the J gene lost 7 bases, with 18 bases spanning the gap. The CDR3 is 15 amino acids. The CDR3 reads CASSVRDSWPNEQFF. CDR3 DNA: TGTGCCAGCAGCGTGCGGGACTCCTGGCCGAATGAGCAGTTCTTC.

Note on this clonotype: A read error may account for a junction end that differs from germline. This rearrangement joins TRBV7-4 to TRBJ1-1; D call uncertain. The CDR3 is made up of 12 amino acids. The germline gives CDR1 SGHVT, CDR2 SQSDAQ. CDR3 bases: TGTGCCGGCAGCTTCGGTAACACTGAAGCTTTCTTT. Protein sequence: CAGSFGNTEAFF.

This clonotype was observed many times. The rearrangement links TRBV7-2 to TRBJ2-3; 12 nucleotides line up with TRBD2. V lost 6 bases, J lost 2 bases, and 6 bases stayed unmatched. Germline CDR1 and CDR2: SGHTA and FQGNSA. The CDR3 consists of 16 residues. This CDR3 is CASRRTSGGFTDTQYF. CDR3 sequence (DNA): TGTGCCAGCAGACGTACTAGCGGGGGGTTCACAGATACGCAGTATTTT.

This clonotype was detected only a few times. The genes are TRBV27 and TRBJ2-3; D unclear. V shed 8 bases and J shed 1 base, with 13 bases lying between them. CDR1 is MNHEY and CDR2 is SMNVEV in the germline V gene (reference sequence). The CDR3 runs 14 residues. The CDR3 loop is CASWARPGTDTQYF. The CDR3 DNA reads TGTGCCAGCTGGGCCCGACCCGGCACAGATACGCAGTATTTT.

Note on this clonotype: Just one base apart from a much larger clone, this may be a read error. The chain couples TRBV7-8 to TRBJ2-2; D tentatively reads TRBD1 or TRBD2 (5 bases each). The V gene's germline CDR1 is SGHVS and CDR2 FQNEAQ. This CDR3 contains 17 residues. The CDR3 DNA follows: TGTGCCAGCAGCTTATATCCCCATGTGGACAAAACCGGGGAGCAGTTTTTT. Protein: CASSLYPHVDKTGEQFF.

This clonotype was found a few times. The V call is TRBV12-3 or TRBV12-4, the J call TRBJ2-7; D is uncertain. V was pared by 2 bases and J by 6 bases, with 5 bases between. This CDR3 has 11 residues. CDR3 sequence: CASSLMGEQYF. The DNA for the CDR3 is TGTGCCAGCAGTTTAATGGGCGAGCAGTACTTC.

Concerning this clonotype: A much larger clone differs from this one at a single base, so this may be a read error. The chain links TRBV7-8 to TRBJ2-1, with a tentative D call TRBD2 (5 bases). CDR1 is SGHVS and CDR2 is FQNEAQ in the germline V gene. The CDR3 loop spans 14 amino acids. With 6 bases removed from V and 4 bases from J, the gap between germline ends came to 13 bases. The DNA of the CDR3 is TGTGCCAGCAGTCTGTCGGGGATTTACAATGAGCAGTTCTTC. It is translated as CASSLSGIYNEQFF. Variable domain in full (rest from reference TRBV7-8 and TRBJ2-1): GAGVSQSPRYKVAKRGQDVALRCDPISGHVSLFWYQQALGQGPEFLTYFQNEAQLDKSGLPSDRFFAERPEGSVSTLKIQRTQQEDSAVYLCASSLSGIYNEQFFGPGTRLTVL.

This chain links TRBV20-1 with TRBJ2-1, with 9 bases lining up with TRBD2. CDR3 length: 13 residues. The V gene's germline CDR1 is DFQATT and CDR2 SNEGSKA (reference sequence). Trimming took 0 bases from V and 10 from J; bases not matched to a gene: 4. CDR3 DNA: TGCAGTGCTAGAGATGGGGCGGGGGGGGAGCAGTTCTTC. Translated, it gives CSARDGAGGEQFF.

The chain uses TRBV12-3 or TRBV12-4 and TRBJ2-7; perhaps D is TRBD1 or TRBD2 (5 bases each). V was clipped by 6 bases and J by 5 bases, with 17 bases between them. The CDR3 consists of 14 residues. DNA of the CDR3: TGTGCCAGCAGCCTTGGGGGACCCCCTAACGAGCAGTACGTC. Protein: CASSLGGPPNEQYV.

Many counts were recorded for this clonotype. This rearrangement joins TRBV27 to TRBJ2-2; 10 bases align to TRBD2. CDR3 length: 19 amino acids. The V gene's germline CDR1 is MNHEY and CDR2 SMNVEV (reference sequence). Trimming at V came to 6 bases and at J to 7 bases, leaving 20 bases not matched to a gene. CDR3 coding DNA: TGTGCCAGCAGCCTCCAGCGGGGGGGCCTGGCGGTGAAGGTCGGGGAGCTGTTTTTT. This gives the protein CASSLQRGGLAVKVGELFF.

This clonotype was recorded a few times. The rearrangement links TRBV7-6 to TRBJ2-2; D gene uncertain. The germline gives CDR1 SGHVS, CDR2 FNYEAQ. There are 17 residues in the CDR3. V lost 3 bases to trimming and J lost 1 base, with 15 bases between them. The CDR3 nucleotides are TGTGCCAGCAGCTTCATGCGGATAGCCGTGAACACCGGGGAGCTGTTTTTT. Protein product: CASSFMRIAVNTGELFF.

The chain employs TRBV14 and TRBJ2-2; the match to TRBD1 covers 7 bases. The CDR3 sequence is 18 residues long. The V gene's germline CDR1 is SGHDN and CDR2 FVKESK. Trimming removed 0 bases from V and 1 base from J; junction bases left unmatched: 8. CDR3 sequence reads: CASSQDGDSAENTGELFF. CDR3 nucleotides: TGTGCCAGCAGCCAAGATGGGGACAGTGCGGAGAACACCGGGGAGCTGTTTTTT.

This clonotype was found many times. This chain uses TRBV12-3 or TRBV12-4 with TRBJ2-5; D gene uncertain. Trimming removed 6 bases from V and 9 bases from J, with 20 bases in between. CDR3 length: 14 residues. CDR3 loop: CASRHENADRAQYF. The CDR3 nucleotides are TGTGCCAGCAGACACGAAAACGCGGACCGGGCCCAGTACTTC.

In its sample, this clonotype was seen many times. The chain has TRBV7-9 and TRBJ2-7; D is ambiguous. Trimming took off 6 bases at V and 4 bases at J, with 16 bases between the two ends. The CDR3 totals 14 residues. Germline-derived CDR1 and CDR2 are SEHNR and FQNEAQ (reference sequence). In DNA, the CDR3 is TGTGCCAGCAGACAAGGCGCAGATTATTACGAGCAGTACTTC. This codes for CASRQGADYYEQYF.

This clonotype turned up a few times. The rearrangement uses TRBV7-8 and TRBJ2-1; 7 bases align to TRBD1. CDR1 is SGHVS, CDR2 FQNEAQ, per germline. This CDR3 is 14 amino acids long. V was clipped by 6 bases and J by 4 bases; unmatched bases: 6. The CDR3 DNA is TGTGCCAGCAGAGGGACAGAAGGATACAATGAGCAGTTCTTC. Protein: CASRGTEGYNEQFF.

This clonotype showed up just once. The chain employs TRBV20-1 and TRBJ2-5; possible D gene TRBD2, 6 bases. The ends were cut back, 3 bases at V and 2 bases at J, with 13 bases in the middle. CDR1 is DFQATT and CDR2 is SNEGSKA in the germline V gene (reference sequence). The CDR3 contains 14 residues. This chain's CDR3 is CSASGEDFQETQYF. The CDR3 nucleotides are TGCAGTGCTAGCGGGGAGGACTTTCAAGAGACCCAGTACTTC.

This clonotype was seen a handful of times. The gene calls are TRBV23-1 and TRBJ2-7, with a tentative D call TRBD2 (5 bases). TRBV23-1 is identified as an open reading frame with a role that is uncertain. The CDR3 contains 17 residues. With 2 bases removed from V and 0 bases from J, the gap between germline ends came to 17 bases. The DNA of the CDR3 is TGCGCCAGCAGTCAAGCCGCCGGGAAATGGGACTCCTACGAGCAGTACGTC. This sequence encodes CASSQAAGKWDSYEQYV.

The chain is built from TRBV25-1 and TRBJ1-2, with D tentatively TRBD1 (6 bases). Trimming took 8 bases from V and 7 from J, leaving 11 bases between them. CDR1 MGHDK and CDR2 SYGVNS come from the germline V gene. CDR3 length: 11 residues. CDR3 loop: CASGTYSGYTF. The CDR3 nucleotides are TGTGCCAGCGGGACATACTCTGGCTACACCTTC.

This clonotype was recorded many times. V and J are TRBV7-6 and TRBJ2-3; the D gene is possibly TRBD2 (7 bases). This CDR3 has 15 residues. Germline lookup yields CDR1 SGHVS and CDR2 FNYEAQ. Trimming took 5 bases from V and 2 from J, leaving 14 bases between them. The CDR3 sequence is CASSAGGLFTDTQYF. CDR3 sequence (DNA): TGTGCCAGCAGCGCCGGGGGGCTCTTCACAGATACGCAGTATTTT.

This clonotype was found a few times. The V call is TRBV18, the J call TRBJ1-4, with no clear D. Germline V lookup: CDR1 KGHSH, CDR2 LQKENI. The CDR3 is made up of 14 amino acids. Between the trimmed V and J ends, which lost 6 bases and 2 bases, there was a span of 10 bases. CDR3 DNA sequence: TGTGCCAGCTCTCCTTCGAGGACTAATGAAAAACTGTTTTTT. Translating gives CASSPSRTNEKLFF.

In nucleotides, the CDR3 is TGTGCCAGCAGTGAATCTGGGGGGCTGGATGGCTACACCTTC. It translates to CASSESGGLDGYTF. The rearrangement joins TRBV25-1 to TRBJ1-2, with D perhaps TRBD1 (6 bases). The CDR3 spans 14 residues. The V end was cut by 1 base, the J end by 6 bases, with 12 bases between. Germline assignment: CDR1 MGHDK and CDR2 SYGVNS.

The sample holds many counts of this clonotype. The chain is built from TRBV7-9 and TRBJ1-2, with D hard to call. Germline V gene sequence: CDR1 SEHNR, CDR2 FQNEAQ (reference sequence). The CDR3 extends over 14 amino acids. The V gene lost 1 base and the J gene lost 8 bases, with 14 bases spanning the gap. The CDR3 coding sequence is TGTGCCAGCAGCTTAGGGATTGGCGCCCTCGGCTACACCTTC. Amino acids: CASSLGIGALGYTF.

This clonotype has a handful of counts. The V call is TRBV4-3, the J call TRBJ1-6; 7 positions agree with TRBD1. Germline CDR1 reads LGHNA; CDR2 reads YSLEER. The CDR3 runs to 15 residues. V was clipped by 4 bases and J by 7 bases; unmatched bases: 7. The CDR3 spells CASSLAQGRNSPLHF. DNA of the CDR3: TGCGCCAGCAGCCTAGCACAGGGGAGAAATTCACCCCTCCACTTT.

There are a few counts of this clonotype. V is TRBV12-3 or TRBV12-4 and J is TRBJ2-1, with TRBD2 matching 10 bases. Losses at the gene ends were 7 bases for V and 5 bases for J; bases not matched to a gene: 14. This CDR3 has 17 amino acids. The CDR3 nucleotides are TGTGCCAGCACCCTGAGAGAACTAGCGGGGAGCAACAATGAGCAGTTCTTC. Translated: CASTLRELAGSNNEQFF.

This clonotype was seen many times. This rearrangement joins TRBV11-3 to TRBJ2-3; 7 bases are shared with TRBD1. V lost 3 bases, J lost 1 base, and 4 bases stayed unmatched. The CDR3 runs 15 residues. Germline lookup yields CDR1 SGHNT and CDR2 YENEEA. CDR3 region: CASSFWDSGTDTQYF. The CDR3 nucleotides read TGTGCCAGCAGCTTCTGGGACAGTGGCACAGATACGCAGTATTTT.

V gene TRBV20-1 combines with J gene TRBJ1-1; TRBD1 is a possible D gene (5 bases). The length of the CDR3 is 13 residues. The ends were cut back, 5 bases at V and 3 bases at J, with 13 bases in the middle. Looked up from germline, CDR1 is DFQATT and CDR2 is SNEGSKA (reference sequence). CDR3 nucleotides: TGCAGTGCTGGGGCCAGAGGGTACACTGAAGCTTTCTTT. The encoded protein is CSAGARGYTEAFF.

Many counts were recorded for this clonotype. The chain has TRBV20-1 and TRBJ2-5; perhaps TRBD2 as D (5 bases). This CDR3 region has 17 residues. From germline, CDR1 is DFQATT and CDR2 SNEGSKA (reference sequence). Trimming left V 1 base short and J 1 base short, with 19 bases between. CDR3 sequence: CSARVPSLAAGQETQYF. CDR3 nucleotide sequence: TGCAGTGCTAGAGTCCCTAGTCTAGCTGCTGGCCAAGAGACCCAGTACTTC.

In this sample, this clonotype turned up many times. The gene calls are TRBV6-2 or TRBV6-3 and TRBJ2-1; D unresolved. V gave up 2 bases and J gave up 4 bases, with 9 bases separating them. Looked up from germline, CDR1 is MNHEY and CDR2 is SVGEGT. CDR3 length: 14 amino acids. The CDR3 loop is CASSYKGRYNEQFF. The CDR3, as DNA: TGTGCCAGCAGTTACAAGGGCCGATACAATGAGCAGTTCTTC.

The table lists this clonotype with a few counts. The chain couples TRBV27 to TRBJ2-3; 10 nucleotides agree with TRBD1. CDR1 is MNHEY and CDR2 is SMNVEV in the germline V gene (reference sequence). The CDR3 length is 16 residues. Trimming removed 7 bases from V and 6 bases from J; junction bases left unmatched: 13. The CDR3 spells CASTLRRQGASDTQYF. The CDR3 DNA sequence: TGTGCCAGCACCCTTAGGAGACAGGGGGCGTCGGATACGCAGTATTTT.